This T cell receptor (beta chain) emerged from a study of PD-1 blockade in mismatch repair-deficient tumors. Comments on this clone: The antigen is undetermined.

Time point described: approximately ten-day in vitro stimulation with candidate mutation-associated neoantigen peptide 1. PCR or immunohistochemistry showed mismatch repair deficiency in every enrolled patient. Each of seven or eight ELISpot-reactive candidate peptides was used for roughly ten-day stimulation. Assay used: immunoSEQ multiplex PCR; TCRdb lists only in-frame clones, some missing. The sample lists about 9,200 clones; over 75% were seen once. Findings of the study overall: Tumor-resident clones, often undetectable pretreatment in blood, expanded then contracted after pembrolizumab.

CDR1 and CDR2 (germline): SEHNR, FQNEAQ (reference sequence). V was cut by 1 base and J by 4 bases, with 10 bases left in between. The CDR3 totals 14 residues. This specimen was cells cultured in vitro, taken from a patient treated with pembrolizumab. This sequence originates from an adult with mismatch repair-deficient cancer. V and J are TRBV7-9 and TRBJ1-2; D possibly corresponds to TRBD1 (5 bases). CDR3 sequence: CASSLEPTAYGYTF. In nucleotides, the CDR3 is TGTGCCAGCAGCTTAGAACCGACAGCCTATGGCTACACCTTC.